Listed below are T cell receptor beta chains from one sample, sequenced in a study of blood T cells in healthy people across ages. From the 5' RACE reads, TCRdb called clonotypes with MiXCR, one entry per CDR3 protein. The sample holds 1,100,000 or so distinct CDR3 sequences, more than 35% seen once. The sequencing input was blood. These receptor sequences come from a woman in her fifties or sixties in good health. Both conserved end residues are part of each CDR3. A D gene is named only where the DNA matches it firmly. Some rows have no size entry. The others give once, few or many, or a class for an expanded clone.

>TRBJ2-1|13|TRBD2|-|TRBV29-1
CSATELAGGEQFF
TGCAGCGCTACCGAACTAGCGGGAGGTGAGCAGTTCTTC
>TRBJ2-1|14|-|once|TRBV20-1
CRAYEGLSYNEQFF
TGCAGAGCTTATGAAGGGCTGTCATACAATGAGCAGTTCTTC
>TRBJ2-1|16|TRBD1|-|TRBV5-1
CASSLPGQGFYNEQFF
TGCGCCAGCAGCTTACCGGGACAGGGATTCTACAATGAGCAGTTCTTC
>TRBJ2-7|15|TRBD1|-|TRBV6-1
CASTTGTGASYEQYF
TGTGCCAGCACTACCGGGACAGGCGCTTCCTACGAGCAGTACTTC
>TRBJ1-5|15|TRBD1|-|TRBV28
CANRRDRQTHQPQHF
TGTGCCAACAGACGGGACAGGCAAACCCATCAGCCCCAGCATTTT
>TRBJ2-7|14|-|-|TRBV27
CASSLTVSYNEQYF
TGTGCCAGCAGTTTGACGGTCTCCTACAATGAGCAGTACTTC
>TRBJ1-2|15|TRBD1|-|TRBV15
CATSRDRGQNYGYTF
TGTGCCACCAGCAGGGACAGGGGGCAGAACTATGGCTACACCTTC
>TRBJ2-5|12|-|-|TRBV29-1
CSGVTGRETQYF
TGCAGCGGGGTGACGGGAAGGGAGACCCAGTACTTC
>TRBJ2-3|13|-|few|TRBV5-1
CASSWGKADTQYF
TGCGCCAGCAGCTGGGGGAAAGCAGATACGCAGTATTTT
>TRBJ2-7|16|TRBD2|-|TRBV20-1
CSARGTSGRASYEQYF
TGCAGTGCCCGGGGGACTAGCGGGAGGGCCTCCTACGAGCAGTACTTC
>TRBJ2-5|17|-|-|TRBV24-1
CATSDTQGLTAGETQYF
TGTGCCACCAGTGATACCCAGGGGCTTACAGCCGGGGAGACCCAGTACTTC
>TRBJ2-4|16|-|-|TRBV12-3/TRBV12-4
CASSFGTSLAKNIQYF
TGTGCCAGCAGTTTCGGGACAAGTCTAGCCAAAAACATTCAGTACTTC
>TRBJ2-1|16|TRBD2|many|TRBV12-3/TRBV12-4
CASVGGWSSGSNEQFF
TGTGCCAGCGTAGGTGGTTGGTCTAGCGGGAGCAATGAGCAGTTCTTC
>TRBJ2-3|18|TRBD1|-|TRBV20-1
CSATSRDRDRASTDTQYF
TGCAGTGCTACTAGCCGGGACAGGGACCGAGCTAGCACAGATACGCAGTATTTT
>TRBJ2-5|16|TRBD2|few|TRBV4-1
CASSHHAAGNQETQYF
TGCGCCAGCAGCCATCACGCAGCGGGAAACCAAGAGACCCAGTACTTC
>TRBJ2-5|13|-|-|TRBV11-2
CASSLARWETQYF
TGTGCCAGCAGCTTAGCTAGGTGGGAGACCCAGTACTTC
>TRBJ2-1|17|TRBD2|-|TRBV9
CASSVATGTSSHNEQFF
TGTGCCAGCAGCGTAGCTACTGGGACTAGCTCTCACAATGAGCAGTTCTTC
>TRBJ2-3|14|-|few|TRBV5-1
CASSRGDNTDTQYF
TGCGCCAGCAGCAGGGGGGACAACACAGATACGCAGTATTTT
>TRBJ2-1|15|-|few|TRBV11-2
CASSLSLTVSTEQFF
TGTGCCAGCAGCCTATCTCTCACTGTCTCGACTGAGCAGTTCTTC
>TRBJ1-4|15|TRBD1|-|TRBV20-1
CSASGDRDRGEKLFF
TGCAGTGCTAGTGGGGACCGGGACAGGGGAGAAAAACTGTTTTTT
>TRBJ2-7|15|-|once|TRBV27
CASSSQATTFYEQYF
TGTGCCAGCAGTTCCCAGGCTACCACGTTCTACGAGCAGTACTTC
>TRBJ2-3|17|TRBD1|-|TRBV3-1
CASSRNLQGLGTDTQYF
TGTGCCAGCAGCCGCAACTTACAGGGGTTGGGCACAGATACGCAGTATTTT
>TRBJ2-1|16|-|many|TRBV20-1
CSADAFGAGEGNEQFF
TGCAGTGCTGACGCCTTTGGGGCTGGAGAAGGCAATGAGCAGTTCTTC
>TRBJ2-7|16|TRBD2|-|TRBV6-1
CASSKGVQRDNNEQYF
TGTGCCAGCAGTAAAGGGGTCCAGCGGGATAACAATGAGCAGTACTTC
>TRBJ2-7|15|-|-|TRBV5-1
CASSLAPGQHYEQYF
TGCGCCAGCAGCTTAGCACCAGGACAACACTACGAGCAGTACTTC
>TRBJ1-2|13|-|-|TRBV5-1
CASSLDSPQGYTF
TGCGCCAGCAGCTTGGATTCACCGCAAGGCTACACCTTC
>TRBJ2-3|16|TRBD2|-|TRBV5-1
CASSLVLAGSSDTQYF
TGCGCCAGCAGCTTGGTCCTAGCGGGAAGCTCAGATACGCAGTATTTT
>TRBJ2-7|12|-|few|TRBV20-1
CSAILGSYEQYF
TGCAGTGCCATTCTGGGGAGCTACGAGCAGTACTTC
>TRBJ2-1|13|-|few|TRBV9
CASSVVGAHEQFF
TGTGCCAGCAGCGTAGTGGGGGCGCATGAGCAGTTCTTC
>TRBJ1-2|13|-|-|TRBV10-2
CASSEQGSGGYTF
TGCGCCAGCAGTGAGCAGGGTTCGGGGGGCTACACCTTC
>TRBJ2-3|16|TRBD2|-|TRBV12-3/TRBV12-4
CASTLTSTSGRDTQYF
TGTGCCAGCACCCTTACGTCGACTAGCGGGAGAGATACGCAGTATTTT
>TRBJ2-3|15|-|few|TRBV12-3/TRBV12-4
CASSSVGVKADTQYF
TGTGCCAGCAGTTCGGTGGGAGTTAAGGCAGATACGCAGTATTTT
>TRBJ1-1|17|TRBD1|-|TRBV12-3/TRBV12-4
CASSLWDRVWGNTEAFF
TGTGCCAGCAGTTTGTGGGACAGGGTTTGGGGCAACACTGAAGCTTTCTTT
>TRBJ2-5|16|-|-|TRBV27
CASKGRTGRYQETQYF
TGTGCCAGCAAAGGGAGGACCGGACGGTACCAAGAGACCCAGTACTTC
>TRBJ2-1|15|-|few|TRBV11-1
CASSPTLGFSDEQFF
TGTGCCAGCAGCCCCACGCTAGGGTTTTCGGATGAGCAGTTCTTC
>TRBJ2-2|18|TRBD2|-|TRBV4-2
CASSFGLAGGSNTGELFF
TGTGCCAGCAGCTTCGGACTAGCGGGAGGTTCGAACACCGGGGAGCTGTTTTTT
>TRBJ2-7|14|TRBD1|few|TRBV15
CATSREGQGYEQYF
TGTGCCACCAGCAGAGAGGGACAGGGTTACGAGCAGTACTTC